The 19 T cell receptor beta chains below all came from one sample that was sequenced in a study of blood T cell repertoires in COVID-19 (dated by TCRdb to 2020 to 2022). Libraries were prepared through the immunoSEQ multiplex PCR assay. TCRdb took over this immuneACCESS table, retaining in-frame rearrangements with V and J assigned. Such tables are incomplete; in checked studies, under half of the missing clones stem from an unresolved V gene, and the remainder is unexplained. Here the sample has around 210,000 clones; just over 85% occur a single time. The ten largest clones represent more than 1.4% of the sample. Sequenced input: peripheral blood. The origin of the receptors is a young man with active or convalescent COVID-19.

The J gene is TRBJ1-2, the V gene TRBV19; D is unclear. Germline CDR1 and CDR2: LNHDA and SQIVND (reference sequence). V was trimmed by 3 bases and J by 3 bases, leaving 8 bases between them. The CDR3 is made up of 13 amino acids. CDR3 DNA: TGTGCCAGTAGTATCCTCGGGGACTATGGCTACACCTTC. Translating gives CASSILGDYGYTF.

CDR3 loop: CASSLDGSGGGEKLFF. The CDR3 DNA reads as TGTGCCAGCAGCTTAGATGGGTCAGGGGGCGGAGAAAAACTGTTTTTT. The genes are TRBV7-9 and TRBJ1-4, with 8 bases fitting TRBD1. The germline CDR1 and CDR2 sequences are SEHNR and FQNEAQ (reference sequence). The CDR3 has 16 amino acids. The junction had 9 bases not matched to a gene; V was cut back by 1 base and J by 8 bases.

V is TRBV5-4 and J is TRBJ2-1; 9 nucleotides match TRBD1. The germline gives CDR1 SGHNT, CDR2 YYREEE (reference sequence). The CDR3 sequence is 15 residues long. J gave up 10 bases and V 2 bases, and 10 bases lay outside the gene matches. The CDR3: CASSLRDRDIGEQFF. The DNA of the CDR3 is TGTGCCAGCAGCTTAAGGGACAGGGATATCGGGGAGCAGTTCTTC. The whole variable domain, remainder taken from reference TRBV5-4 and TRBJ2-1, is ETGVTQSPTHLIKTRGQQVTLRCSSQSGHNTVSWYQQALGQGPQFIFQYYREEENGRGNFPPRFSGLQFPNYSSELNVNALELDDSALYLCASSLRDRDIGEQFFGPGTRLTVL.

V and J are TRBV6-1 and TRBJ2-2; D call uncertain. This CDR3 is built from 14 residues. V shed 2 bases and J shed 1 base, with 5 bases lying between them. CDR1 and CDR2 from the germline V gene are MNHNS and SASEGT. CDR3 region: CASSEQVNTGELFF. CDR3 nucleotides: TGTGCCAGCAGTGAACAGGTGAACACCGGGGAGCTGTTTTTT.

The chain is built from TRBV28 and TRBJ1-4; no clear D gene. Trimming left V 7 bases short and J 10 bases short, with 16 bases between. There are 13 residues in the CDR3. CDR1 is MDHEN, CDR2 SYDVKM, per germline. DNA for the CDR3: TGTGCCAGCACCCCAAGAGAACCGGGAAAACTGTTTTTT. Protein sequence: CASTPREPGKLFF.

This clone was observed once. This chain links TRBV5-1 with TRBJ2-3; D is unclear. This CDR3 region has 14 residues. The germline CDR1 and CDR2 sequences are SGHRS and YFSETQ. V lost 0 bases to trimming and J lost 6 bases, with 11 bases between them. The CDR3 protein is CASSLGLETDTQYF. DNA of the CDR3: TGCGCCAGCAGCTTGGGGCTGGAGACCGATACGCAGTATTTT.

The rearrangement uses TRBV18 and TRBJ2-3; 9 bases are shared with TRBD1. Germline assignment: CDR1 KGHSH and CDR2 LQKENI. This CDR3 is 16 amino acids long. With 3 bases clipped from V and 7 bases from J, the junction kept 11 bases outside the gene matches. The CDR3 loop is CASSPEIGTGRNTQYF. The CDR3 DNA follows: TGTGCCAGCTCACCTGAAATCGGGACAGGGCGTAATACGCAGTATTTT.

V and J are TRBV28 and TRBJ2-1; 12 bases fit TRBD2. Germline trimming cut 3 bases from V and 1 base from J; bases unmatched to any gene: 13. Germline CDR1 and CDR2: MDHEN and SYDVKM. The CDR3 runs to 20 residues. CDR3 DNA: TGTGCCAGCAGTTTGAGGACTGGACTAGCGGGATTAGGGTCCTACAATGAGCAGTTCTTC. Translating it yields CASSLRTGLAGLGSYNEQFF.

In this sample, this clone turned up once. The chain's CDR3 is CASSTGLAGRVNEQYF. The CDR3 DNA follows: TGTGCCAGCAGTACGGGACTAGCGGGACGCGTCAACGAGCAGTACTTC. The chain combines TRBV27 with TRBJ2-7, with 13 bases lining up with TRBD2. Germline V gene data show CDR1 as MNHEY and CDR2 as SMNVEV (reference sequence). This CDR3 region has 16 residues. J lost 5 bases, V lost 5 bases, and 9 bases had no gene match.

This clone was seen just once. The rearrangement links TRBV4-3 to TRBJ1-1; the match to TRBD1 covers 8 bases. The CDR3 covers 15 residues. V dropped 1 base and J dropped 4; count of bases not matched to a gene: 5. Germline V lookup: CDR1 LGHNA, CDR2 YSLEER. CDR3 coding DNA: TGCGCCAGCAGCCAAGCACCCGGACAGGGCACTGAAGCTTTCTTT. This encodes CASSQAPGQGTEAFF.

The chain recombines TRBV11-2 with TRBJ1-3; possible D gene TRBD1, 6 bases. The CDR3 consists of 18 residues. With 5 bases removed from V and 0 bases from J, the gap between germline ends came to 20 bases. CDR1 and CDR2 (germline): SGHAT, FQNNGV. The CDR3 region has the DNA TGTGCCAGCAGCGAAATTAAAACAATACAGGGCTCTGGAAACACCATATATTTT. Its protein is CASSEIKTIQGSGNTIYF.

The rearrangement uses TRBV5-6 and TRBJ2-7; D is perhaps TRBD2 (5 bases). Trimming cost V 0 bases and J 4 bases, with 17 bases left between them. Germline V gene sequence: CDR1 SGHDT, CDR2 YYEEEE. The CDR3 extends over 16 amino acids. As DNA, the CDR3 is TGTGCCAGCAGCTTGGGTGCCCGGGGTCTTACGTACGAGCAGTACTTC. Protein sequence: CASSLGARGLTYEQYF.

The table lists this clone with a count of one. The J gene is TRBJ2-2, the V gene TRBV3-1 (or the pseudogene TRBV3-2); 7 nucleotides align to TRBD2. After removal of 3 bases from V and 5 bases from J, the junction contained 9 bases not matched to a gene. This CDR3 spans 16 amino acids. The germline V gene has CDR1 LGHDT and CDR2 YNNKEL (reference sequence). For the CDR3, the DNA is TGTGCCAGCAGCCAGAGGGGTAGCGGGCGAACCGGGGAGCTGTTTTTT. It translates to CASSQRGSGRTGELFF.

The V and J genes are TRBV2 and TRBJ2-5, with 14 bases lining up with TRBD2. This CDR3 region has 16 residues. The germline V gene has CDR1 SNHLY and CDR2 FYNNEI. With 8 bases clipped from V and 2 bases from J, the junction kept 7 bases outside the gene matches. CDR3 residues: CASGKGLAGGQETQYF. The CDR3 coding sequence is TGTGCCAGCGGGAAAGGACTAGCGGGAGGACAAGAGACCCAGTACTTC.

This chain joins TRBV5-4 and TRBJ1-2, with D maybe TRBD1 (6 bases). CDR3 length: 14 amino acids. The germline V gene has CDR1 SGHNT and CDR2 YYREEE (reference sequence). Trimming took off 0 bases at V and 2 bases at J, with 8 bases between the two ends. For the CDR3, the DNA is TGTGCCAGCAGCTTGGACAGGGAGAACTATGGCTACACCTTC. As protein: CASSLDRENYGYTF.

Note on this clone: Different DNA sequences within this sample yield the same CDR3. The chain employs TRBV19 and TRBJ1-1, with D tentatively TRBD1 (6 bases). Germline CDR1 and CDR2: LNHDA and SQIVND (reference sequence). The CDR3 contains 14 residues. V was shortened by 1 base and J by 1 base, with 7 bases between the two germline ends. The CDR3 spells CASSIVGGNTEAFF. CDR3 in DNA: TGTGCCAGTAGTATAGTAGGGGGGAACACTGAAGCTTTCTTT.

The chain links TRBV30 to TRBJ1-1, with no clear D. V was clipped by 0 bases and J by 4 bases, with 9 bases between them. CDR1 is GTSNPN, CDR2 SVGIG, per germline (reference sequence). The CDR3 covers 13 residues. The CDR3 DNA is TGTGCCTGGAGTGTAGAGGCTGGCACTGAAGCTTTCTTT. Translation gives CAWSVEAGTEAFF. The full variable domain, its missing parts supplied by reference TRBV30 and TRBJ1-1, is SQTIHQWPATLVQPVGSPLSLECTVEGTSNPNLYWYRQAAGRGLQLLFYSVGIGQISSEVPQNLSASRPQDRQFILSSKKLLLSDSGFYLCAWSVEAGTEAFFGQGTRLTVV.

CDR3 sequence (DNA): TGTGCCAGTAGTGGGGACAGGGGACTGAACACTGAAGCTTTCTTT. Encoded protein: CASSGDRGLNTEAFF. The chain couples TRBV19 to TRBJ1-1; 10 nucleotides align to TRBD1. V lost 5 bases and J lost 0; bases outside the gene matches: 3. CDR3 length: 15 amino acids. Germline V gives CDR1 LNHDA, CDR2 SQIVND (reference sequence).

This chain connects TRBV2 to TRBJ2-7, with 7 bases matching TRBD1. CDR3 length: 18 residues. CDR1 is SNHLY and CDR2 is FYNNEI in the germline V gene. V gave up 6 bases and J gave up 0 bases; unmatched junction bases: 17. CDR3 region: CASSTDRDPNPLSYEQYF. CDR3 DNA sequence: TGTGCCAGCAGCACCGACAGGGACCCCAATCCTCTCTCCTACGAGCAGTACTTC.